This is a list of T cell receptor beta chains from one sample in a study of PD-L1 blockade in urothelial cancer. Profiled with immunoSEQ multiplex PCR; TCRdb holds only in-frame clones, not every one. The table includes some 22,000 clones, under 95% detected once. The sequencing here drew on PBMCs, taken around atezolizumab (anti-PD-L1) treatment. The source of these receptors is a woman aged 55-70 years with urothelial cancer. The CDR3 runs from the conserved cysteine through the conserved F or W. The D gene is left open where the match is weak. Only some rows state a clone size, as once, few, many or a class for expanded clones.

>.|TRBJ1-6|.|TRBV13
TGTGCCAGCAGCTTAGGACAGGGATCACCCCTCCACTTT
CASSLGQGSPLHF
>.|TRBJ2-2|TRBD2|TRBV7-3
TGTGCCAGCAGCTCCCCAACTAGCGACCAGACGAACACCGGGGAGCTGTTTTTT
CASSSPTSDQTNTGELFF
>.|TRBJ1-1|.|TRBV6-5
TGTGCCAGCAGATTCAGGTTTACGGGGGACACTGAAGCTTTCTTT
CASRFRFTGDTEAFF
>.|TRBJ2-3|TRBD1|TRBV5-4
TGTGCCAGCAGCTCAGGGGGCCGGACCCTCACAGATACGCAGTATTTT
CASSSGGRTLTDTQYF
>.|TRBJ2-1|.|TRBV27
TGTGCCAGCAGTTCCCTACTGCGGGACTCCTACAATGAGCAGTTCTTC
CASSSLLRDSYNEQFF
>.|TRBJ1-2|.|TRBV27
TGTGCCAGCAGTTCTAGAAGTGGGAGAGGCTATGGCTACACCTTC
CASSSRSGRGYGYTF
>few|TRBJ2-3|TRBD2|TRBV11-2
TGTGCCAGCAGCTTCATAGCGGGGCCTGGTTGGGATACGCAGTATTTT
CASSFIAGPGWDTQYF
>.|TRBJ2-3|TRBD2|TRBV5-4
TGTGCCAGCAGCTTGGCGGGACTAGCGGACCCAAGCACAGATACGCAGTATTTT
CASSLAGLADPSTDTQYF
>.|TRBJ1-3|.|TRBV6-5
TGTGCCAGCAGTTACCGGGGTGTCTCTGGAAACACCATATATTTT
CASSYRGVSGNTIYF
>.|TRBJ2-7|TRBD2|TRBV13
TGTGCCAGCCGCCCGGGAGGCGGGGCCCGCATGGACGAGCAGTACTTC
CASRPGGGARMDEQYF
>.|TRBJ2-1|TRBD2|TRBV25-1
TGTGCCAGCAGTGAGGGTAGCGGGAGGGCCTCCTACAATGAGCAGTTCTTC
CASSEGSGRASYNEQFF
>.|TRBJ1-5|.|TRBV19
TGTGCCAGTACCCCCACCTCTGGACAGCGGAATCAGCCCCAGCATTTT
CASTPTSGQRNQPQHF
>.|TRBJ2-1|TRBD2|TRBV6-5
TGTGCCAGCAGTTTTTTAGGACTAGAGGTCCGCGATGAGCAGTTCTTC
CASSFLGLEVRDEQFF
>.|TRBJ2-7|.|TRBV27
TGTGCCAGCAGTTTATCTGGCGGAAGCTACGAGCAGTACTTC
CASSLSGGSYEQYF
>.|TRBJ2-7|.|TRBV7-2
TGTGCCAGCAGCACTACAGGGAACGGCGAGCAGTACTTC
CASSTTGNGEQYF
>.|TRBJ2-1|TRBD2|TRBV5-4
TGTGCCAGCAGCTGGGGGACTAGAGGAGAGCAGTTCTTC
CASSWGTRGEQFF
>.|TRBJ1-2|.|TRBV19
TGTGCCAGTAGTATCTCCCGCGGCTATGGCTACACCTTC
CASSISRGYGYTF
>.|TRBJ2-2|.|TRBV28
TGTGCCAGCAGTTTACTAGCGATGGCGAACACCGGGGAGCTGTTTTTT
CASSLLAMANTGELFF
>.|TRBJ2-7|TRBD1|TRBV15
TGTGCCACCAGCCGATCCCGGACAGGGGACTACGAGCAGTACTTC
CATSRSRTGDYEQYF
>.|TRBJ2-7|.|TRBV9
TGTGCCAGCAGCGTAGATGGGGGGAGCTACGAGCAGTACTTC
CASSVDGGSYEQYF
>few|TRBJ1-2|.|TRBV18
TGTGCCAGCTCACCCCTCGGGGGGTCTAACTATGGCTACACCTTC
CASSPLGGSNYGYTF
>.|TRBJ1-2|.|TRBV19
TGTGCCAGTAGTAACGAAGAAGGCGGGTTTGGTGGCTACACCTTC
CASSNEEGGFGGYTF
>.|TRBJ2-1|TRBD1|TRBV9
TGTGCCAGCAGCGCCCGTGGGACAGAAGACTACAATGAGCAGTTCTTC
CASSARGTEDYNEQFF
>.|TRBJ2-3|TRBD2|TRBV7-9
TGTGCCAGCAGCTTCACGAGCGGGGGTTTAGCAGATACGCAGTATTTT
CASSFTSGGLADTQYF
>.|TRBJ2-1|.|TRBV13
TGTGCCAGCAGCCGTCGCGGGGCGGACCACAATGAGCAGTTCTTC
CASSRRGADHNEQFF
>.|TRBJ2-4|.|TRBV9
TGTGCCAGCAGCCCCCAGGTAGGAAACATTCAGTACTTC
CASSPQVGNIQYF
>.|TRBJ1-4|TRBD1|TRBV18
TGTGCCAGCTCAGCCGGGACAGGTGAAAAACTGTTTTTT
CASSAGTGEKLFF
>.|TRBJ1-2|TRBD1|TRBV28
TGTGCCAGCAGCGCCGGACAGGTTGGCTACACCTTC
CASSAGQVGYTF
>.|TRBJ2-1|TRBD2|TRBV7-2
TGTGCCAGCAGCTTAGCGCTGGGACTAGCGGGGGGCAATGAGCAGTTCTTC
CASSLALGLAGGNEQFF
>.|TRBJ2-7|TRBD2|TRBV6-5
TGTGCCAGCAGCTCATTAGCGGGGAACGCCTACGAGCAGTACTTC
CASSSLAGNAYEQYF
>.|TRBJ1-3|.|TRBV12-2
TGTGCAAGTCGCCCCCGGGACAGAATTTATTTTACTGGAAACACCATATATTTT
CASRPRDRIYFTGNTIYF
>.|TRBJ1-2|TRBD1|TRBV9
TGTGCCAGCAGGGTAGAGACAGGGGGTCATGGCTACACCTTC
CASRVETGGHGYTF
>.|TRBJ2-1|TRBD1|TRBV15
TGTGCCACCAGCAGCCCCGGGACAGGAGCCTACAATGAGCAGTTCTTC
CATSSPGTGAYNEQFF
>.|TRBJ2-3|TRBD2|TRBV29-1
TGCAGCGTTGAAGAAGCTAGCGGGGAGACAGATACGCAGTATTTT
CSVEEASGETDTQYF
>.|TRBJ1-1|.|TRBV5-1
TGCGCCAGCAGCCCTCAAGGGGGAATAAACACTGAAGCTTTCTTT
CASSPQGGINTEAFF
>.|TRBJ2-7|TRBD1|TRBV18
TGTGCCAGCTCACCGGGACAGGTCCCTCAGGGGACGCACGAGCAGTACTTC
CASSPGQVPQGTHEQYF
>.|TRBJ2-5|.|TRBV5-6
TGTGCCAGCAGCTTGATCTGGGGCCCAGAGACCCAGTACTTC
CASSLIWGPETQYF
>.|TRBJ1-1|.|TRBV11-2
TGTGCCAGCAGCTTCCCTCAGGGGTGGAGCACTGAAGCTTTCTTT
CASSFPQGWSTEAFF
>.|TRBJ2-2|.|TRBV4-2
TGTGCCAGCAGCCAATTCGGTATCGACGGGGCGAACACCGGGGAGCTGTTTTTT
CASSQFGIDGANTGELFF
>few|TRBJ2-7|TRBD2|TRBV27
TGTGCCAGCAGTTTATTGGGCCTAGCGGGGGGAAGGTCCTACGAGCAGTACTTC
CASSLLGLAGGRSYEQYF
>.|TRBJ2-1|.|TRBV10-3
TGTGCCATCAGTGAGTTTCAGGCGAGTGAGCAGTTCTTC
CAISEFQASEQFF
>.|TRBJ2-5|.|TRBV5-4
TGTGCCAGCAGCTTACGGGGTGCCTCCTATGAGACCCAGTACTTC
CASSLRGASYETQYF
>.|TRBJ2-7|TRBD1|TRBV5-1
TGCGCCAGCAGCTTGGCACCTTCACAGGGGCCTGCCTACGAGCAGTACTTC
CASSLAPSQGPAYEQYF
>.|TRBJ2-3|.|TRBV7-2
TGTGCCAGCAGCTTATCAGGGCGAGATACGCAGTATTTT
CASSLSGRDTQYF
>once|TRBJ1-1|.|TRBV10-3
TGTGCCATTTACGGATCCGGGCCAGGGCCGATTGACGCCTTCCCGGCTTTCTTT
CAIYGSGPGPIDAFPAFF
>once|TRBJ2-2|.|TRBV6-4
TGTGCCAGCAGTGCGTTCCGGGGGAATTTGAACACCGGGGAGCTGTTTTTT
CASSAFRGNLNTGELFF
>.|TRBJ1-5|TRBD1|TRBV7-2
TGTGCCAGCAGCACGACAGGGCCGGGTCAGCCCCAGCATTTT
CASSTTGPGQPQHF
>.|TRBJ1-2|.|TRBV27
TGTGCCAGCAGTCCCTTAGCCGGGACACCTACTAACTATGGCTACACCTTC
CASSPLAGTPTNYGYTF
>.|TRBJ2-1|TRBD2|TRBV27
TGTGCCAGCAGTTTGAAGCGGGAGAACTACAATGAGCAGTTCTTC
CASSLKRENYNEQFF
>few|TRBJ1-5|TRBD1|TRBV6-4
TGTGCCAGCAGTGACCCGGACAGGGAATATCAGCCCCAGCATTTT
CASSDPDREYQPQHF
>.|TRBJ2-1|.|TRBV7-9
TGTGCCAGCAGCTTAATGAGCGGAAGTGCCGATGAGCAGTTCTTC
CASSLMSGSADEQFF
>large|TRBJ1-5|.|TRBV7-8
TGTGCCAGCAGCTTTCAACAGGGACATAGCAATCAGCCCCAGCATTTT
CASSFQQGHSNQPQHF
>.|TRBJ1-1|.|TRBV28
TGTGCCAGCAATTCCGGGAGGCCTGAAGCTTTCTTT
CASNSGRPEAFF
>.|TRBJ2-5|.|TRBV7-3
TGTGCCAGCAGCTTAGGGGCGGGGGAGACCCAGTACTTC
CASSLGAGETQYF
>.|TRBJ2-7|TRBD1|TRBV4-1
TGCGCCAGCAGTTTGGACAGGGTCGATTCCTACGAGCAGTACTTC
CASSLDRVDSYEQYF
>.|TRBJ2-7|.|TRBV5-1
TGCGCCAGCAGCTTGGACAGTCTCACCTACGAGCAGTACTTC
CASSLDSLTYEQYF
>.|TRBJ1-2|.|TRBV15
TGTGCCACCAGCAGCCGGAGGGCGGGCTTCTATGGCTACACCTTC
CATSSRRAGFYGYTF
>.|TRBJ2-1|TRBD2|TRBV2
TGTGCCAGCAGTGTGGCTAGCGGGGGGAGCCGCAATGAGCAGTTCTTC
CASSVASGGSRNEQFF
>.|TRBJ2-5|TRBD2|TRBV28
TGTGCCAGCAGGGGACTAGCGAACCAAGAGACCCAGTACTTC
CASRGLANQETQYF
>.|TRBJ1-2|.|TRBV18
TGTGCCAGCTCCCCTGGACACCTCTATGGCTACACCTTC
CASSPGHLYGYTF